The present T cell receptor (beta chain) was sequenced within a study of T cells after yellow fever vaccination. CDR3 length equals 14 residues. Germline values: CDR1 MNHEY, CDR2 SVGAGI. Trimming took off 4 bases at V and 5 bases at J, with 14 bases between the two ends. 5'RACE template switching added a universal primer site and UMIs to TCR cDNA. From the 5' RACE reads, TCRdb called clonotypes with MiXCR, one entry per CDR3 protein. The table includes 300,000 to 400,000 distinct CDR3 sequences, 8.7% detected once. This TCR was recovered from a man between 18 and 35 years old who received the YFV17D yellow fever vaccine. V gene TRBV6-5 combines with J gene TRBJ1-2; D call uncertain. This sample comprised PBMCs, obtained on the day of the first yellow fever vaccination. The CDR3: CASSSRGNQYGYTF. The CDR3, as DNA: TGTGCCAGCAGTTCTCGCGGTAATCAGTATGGCTACACCTTC.